A single count supports the clone carrying this T cell receptor (beta chain). Its antigen is not known. Deletions cut 5 bases from V and 1 base from J, with 8 bases between. Germline V lookup: CDR1 MNHEY, CDR2 SMNVEV (reference sequence). This CDR3 comprises 13 residues. The record originates from a study of T-cell memory formation after mild COVID-19. Each CDR3 protein is one row after TCRdb ran MiXCR on the 5' RACE reads. The data show under 450,000 distinct CDR3 sequences, about 22% seen once. Broader study findings: The study detected some responding clones in pre-infection memory, suggesting cross-reactive memory joined. Among clones contracting day 15 to 85, CD4/CD8 was balanced, whereas later expanders leaned CD4+. Contracting clones localized mainly to CM and EM when CD4+ and mainly to EMRA when CD8+.

The chain combines TRBV27 with TRBJ2-5; D unclear. The TCR sequence derives from an adult woman who had mild COVID-19 (a few samples of this study predate the infection). Cell type and time point are not known. Sample: PBMCs or a T cell subset sorted from them (not recorded which). The CDR3 region has the DNA TGTGCCAGCAGTCACGGCCCCCAAGAGACCCAGTACTTC. It is translated as CASSHGPQETQYF.